These T cell receptor beta chains were read from a single sample in a study of immune heterogeneity within non-small cell lung tumors. One entry per CDR3 protein, called by TCRdb with MiXCR from the multiplex PCR reads. Here the sample spans around 6,000 distinct CDR3 sequences, less than 25% being singletons. The sequenced sample was lung tumor tissue. Receptors were obtained from a female donor with non-small cell lung cancer. Each CDR3 is given with its conserved first and last residue. D genes are given only for firm matches. Some rows have no size entry. The others give once, few or many, or a class for an expanded clone.

v_call	clone_size	j_call	d_call	cdr3_nt	cdr3_aa
TRBV7-8	medium-sized	TRBJ1-4	.	TGTGCCAGCAACCGGGGAGGGACTAATGAAAAACTGTTTTTT	CASNRGGTNEKLFF
TRBV20-1	.	TRBJ1-4	TRBD1	TGCAGTGCCTATTCCGGGACAGGAGATGAAAAACTGTTTTTT	CSAYSGTGDEKLFF
TRBV20-1	medium-sized	TRBJ2-3	TRBD2	TGCAGTGCCGGGCTAGCGGGAGCACTTACAGATACGCAGTATTTT	CSAGLAGALTDTQYF
TRBV5-1	medium-sized	TRBJ1-2	.	TGCGCCAGCAGCTCCACTTTATCCGGGGGCTTCCTCTTTGGCTATGGCTACACCTTC	CASSSTLSGGFLFGYGYTF
TRBV9	medium-sized	TRBJ2-7	.	TGTGCCAGCAGCGTGGGGGCAGGGAGCTCCTACGAGCAGTACTTC	CASSVGAGSSYEQYF
TRBV7-6	.	TRBJ2-7	.	TGTGCCAGCAGCGCTGGGGGGGCTGAGCAGTACTTC	CASSAGGAEQYF
TRBV27	medium-sized	TRBJ2-1	.	TGTGCCAGCAGTTCGGCCCCTACAACCCACAATGAGCAGTTCTTC	CASSSAPTTHNEQFF
TRBV20-1	medium-sized	TRBJ2-7	TRBD2	TGCAGTGCAGCGGGAGGAGGCGAGCAGTACTTC	CSAAGGGEQYF
TRBV7-9	medium-sized	TRBJ1-6	.	TGTGCCAGCAGCTTAACGGACAGCTCCCGCTCCTATAATTCACCCCTCCACTTT	CASSLTDSSRSYNSPLHF
TRBV5-1	medium-sized	TRBJ2-1	.	TGCGCCAGCAGCCCCATGGGGGACTACAATGAGCAGTTCTTC	CASSPMGDYNEQFF
TRBV14	medium-sized	TRBJ2-7	.	TGTGCCAGCAGCCCGTTAGGGGTGGTCGAGCAGTACTTC	CASSPLGVVEQYF
TRBV6-4	medium-sized	TRBJ2-7	TRBD1	TGTGCCAGCAGTGACGGAGGACAGGTCCCCTACGAGCAGTACTTC	CASSDGGQVPYEQYF
TRBV11-2	medium-sized	TRBJ2-7	.	TGTGCCAGCAGCATAAGACAGGCCTCCTACGAGCAGTACTTC	CASSIRQASYEQYF
TRBV5-1	.	TRBJ1-1	.	TGCGCCAGCAGCTTAGACAAAGTCCTGAACACTGAAGCTTTCTTT	CASSLDKVLNTEAFF
TRBV19	.	TRBJ1-4	.	TGTGCCAGTACCCCCGATGGGGGAGCTAATGAAAAACTGTTTTTT	CASTPDGGANEKLFF
TRBV20-1	few	TRBJ2-1	.	TGCAGTGCTAGAGATCAGGGTAAAAGCTCCTACAATGAGCAGTTCTTC	CSARDQGKSSYNEQFF
TRBV29-1	few	TRBJ1-3	.	TGCAGCGTTGTTGAGGGTAAAGACACCATATATTTT	CSVVEGKDTIYF
TRBV28	medium-sized	TRBJ1-5	.	TGTGCCAGCAGTTTATTGGGTCAGCCCCAGCATTTT	CASSLLGQPQHF
TRBV28	.	TRBJ1-5	.	TGTGCCAGCAGTTTAGACGGGGGCGCGCAGCCCCAGCATTTT	CASSLDGGAQPQHF
TRBV11-2	few	TRBJ1-1	TRBD1	TGTGCCAGCAGCTCGACAGGGGGTCAAAACACTGAAGCTTTCTTT	CASSSTGGQNTEAFF
TRBV19	.	TRBJ1-4	TRBD1	TGTGCCAGGCGGGGGGACAGTATAACTCGAACTAATGAAAAACTGTTTTTT	CARRGDSITRTNEKLFF
TRBV9	.	TRBJ2-1	TRBD2	TGTGCCAGCAGCGTAGGGAGGGTGACTAGCGGGAGGCTTACCTACAATGAGCAGTTCTTC	CASSVGRVTSGRLTYNEQFF
TRBV7-2	few	TRBJ2-5	.	TGTGCCAGCAGCTTTCAGGGTCGGGAGACCCAGTACTTC	CASSFQGRETQYF
TRBV11-3	few	TRBJ2-3	.	TGTGCCAGCAGCTTAGATCCAGTTACAGATACGCAGTATTTT	CASSLDPVTDTQYF
TRBV7-6	.	TRBJ2-3	.	TGTGCCAGCAGCTTAGTGGGGGCCTCAAGCACAGATACGCAGTATTTT	CASSLVGASSTDTQYF
TRBV27	medium-sized	TRBJ2-7	.	TGTGCCAGCAGTTTTACATCATCGGGGCCAGGCGTCTCCTACGAGCAGTACTTC	CASSFTSSGPGVSYEQYF
TRBV28	.	TRBJ2-1	TRBD2	TGTGCCAGCAGGGCTAGCGGGAGCCCTTACAATGAGCAGTTCTTC	CASRASGSPYNEQFF
TRBV20-1	few	TRBJ1-2	.	TGCAGTGCCCGTCACGGGAGGCCGTCCGAGGGCTACACCTTC	CSARHGRPSEGYTF
TRBV30	few	TRBJ1-3	TRBD1	TGTGCCTGGAGTGGGACAGGGGGAGTCTCTGGAAACACCATATATTTT	CAWSGTGGVSGNTIYF
TRBV2	.	TRBJ2-2	.	TGTGCCAGCAGTGTCGGGCGGGAGGAGCTGTTTTTT	CASSVGREELFF
TRBV4-1	medium-sized	TRBJ2-3	TRBD2	TGCGCCAGCAGCCGCCCGGGACTAGCGGGAGGGATCACAGATACGCAGTATTTT	CASSRPGLAGGITDTQYF
TRBV2	medium-sized	TRBJ1-2	.	TGTGCCAGCAGTGAAGAGCAGGTGCGGTATGGCTACACCTTC	CASSEEQVRYGYTF
TRBV28	medium-sized	TRBJ1-5	.	TGTGCCAGCAGCTCAGGGCCCCAGCATTTT	CASSSGPQHF
TRBV2	.	TRBJ2-1	TRBD2	TGTGCCAGCAGTGTTTCGGGGGGAAGACGCAATGAGCAGTTCTTC	CASSVSGGRRNEQFF
TRBV11-2	medium-sized	TRBJ1-1	.	TGTGCCAGCAGCTTAGAGGCAAGGGGTCGTGGGAACACTGAAGCTTTCTTT	CASSLEARGRGNTEAFF
TRBV19	.	TRBJ2-7	.	TGTGCCAGTAGTATTAGCTACCAAACCTACGAGCAGTACTTC	CASSISYQTYEQYF
TRBV20-1	.	TRBJ2-3	.	TGCGGTGCTAGAGCCGCCGGAGGGGGGGATACGCAGTATTTT	CGARAAGGGDTQYF
TRBV15	few	TRBJ2-1	TRBD2	TGTGCCACCAGCAGAGATGAGCGGGAGATCTACAATGAGCAGTTCTTC	CATSRDEREIYNEQFF
TRBV12-3/TRBV12-4	medium-sized	TRBJ2-7	TRBD2	TGTGCCAGCAGCTCCACTAGCGGGAGTTCGTACGAGCAGTACTTC	CASSSTSGSSYEQYF
TRBV6-1	medium-sized	TRBJ2-7	TRBD1	TGTGCCAGCAGTGAAGTTGACAGGGGAAAGAGCGAGCAGTACTTC	CASSEVDRGKSEQYF
TRBV20-1	few	TRBJ2-3	.	TGCAGTGCCGGGCTTTTGAGGGAGCATGCCGATACGCAGTATTTT	CSAGLLREHADTQYF
TRBV27	.	TRBJ1-3	.	TGTGCCAGCAGCCCGCTGGTCGGGGCCTCTGGAGACACCATATATTTT	CASSPLVGASGDTIYF
TRBV6-1	.	TRBJ2-7	.	TGTGCCAGCAGCCCGTTACAGGATCTCGGCTACGAGCAGTACTTC	CASSPLQDLGYEQYF
TRBV29-1	few	TRBJ1-2	TRBD1	TGCAGCGTTGACAGGGGGTTCGACTATGGCTACACCTTC	CSVDRGFDYGYTF
TRBV20-1	medium-sized	TRBJ2-1	TRBD2	TGCAGTGCCAAACGGCAGCTGGGAGGGCTCCCCACCTACAATGAGCAGTTCTTC	CSAKRQLGGLPTYNEQFF
TRBV28	medium-sized	TRBJ1-1	.	TGTGCCAGCAGTGGGGGGATAGGGAACACTGAAGCTTTCTTT	CASSGGIGNTEAFF
TRBV10-3	medium-sized	TRBJ2-7	.	TGTGCCATCAGTGAGTCAAAAACAGGGAGCTCCTACGAGCAGTACTTC	CAISESKTGSSYEQYF
TRBV20-1	.	TRBJ2-3	.	TGCAGTGCTCCCGGGGTCCAGGGTGGCACAGATACGCAGTATTTT	CSAPGVQGGTDTQYF
TRBV18	medium-sized	TRBJ1-2	.	TGTGCCAGCTCCCTTATCTCCGAGGGCTATGGCTACACCTTC	CASSLISEGYGYTF
TRBV27	large	TRBJ1-5	TRBD1	TGTGCCAGCATGGGGACAGGAAATAGCAATCAGCCCCAGCATTTT	CASMGTGNSNQPQHF
TRBV6-6	medium-sized	TRBJ1-4	TRBD1	TGTGCCAGCAGTTACCGGAATCCAGGGGGAAAACTGTTTTTT	CASSYRNPGGKLFF
TRBV5-8	medium-sized	TRBJ2-7	TRBD2	TGTGCCAGCAGCTTGGGGACTAGCGTAACCTACGAGCAGTACTTC	CASSLGTSVTYEQYF
TRBV28	few	TRBJ2-5	TRBD1	TGTGCCAGCAGTTCACCTTCCGGACAGGGTCGAGAGACCCAGTACTTC	CASSSPSGQGRETQYF
TRBV10-3	.	TRBJ2-1	TRBD2	TGTGCCATCACCCGACTAGCGGGAGGGCAGGTCAATGAGCAGTTCTTC	CAITRLAGGQVNEQFF
TRBV28	medium-sized	TRBJ2-7	.	TGTGCCAGCAGTTTATGGGGGGGTGACTACGAGCAGTACTTC	CASSLWGGDYEQYF